The T cell receptor (beta chain) described here comes from a study of CD8 T cells in Susac syndrome. Turning to this clonotype: What it recognizes is unknown. A read error may account for a junction end that differs from germline.

The study's findings and limits: The study's TCR sequencing and HLA analysis covered a relatively small number of individuals, and the study acknowledged this.

The germline CDR1 and CDR2 sequences are LGHDT and YNNKEL (reference sequence). The CDR3 runs 12 residues. Random hexamers primed reverse transcription of about 0.45 to 1 ug RNA. TCRdb called the immunoSEQ multiplex PCR reads again in MiXCR, with one record for every CDR3 protein. The sample yields around 150,000 distinct CDR3 sequences, 90% to 96% seen once. The V call is TRBV3-1, the J call TRBJ2-7; tentatively, D is TRBD1 (5 bases). Sequencing used CD4+ T cells from PBMCs. The sequence came from a human donor with Susac syndrome. CDR3 sequence reads: CASSQGAAAQYF. In nucleotides, the CDR3 is TGTGCCAGCAGTCAAGGGGCCGCGGCGCAGTACTTC.